The clone carrying this T cell receptor (beta chain) was seen only once. Its antigen is currently unknown. The sample belongs to a study of T cell repertoires and HLA-DP antigens. Study-wide context: Transduced HeLa cells presented HLA-DP to CD4+ T cells. DNA input averaged around 200 ng in sorted CD137+CD4+ and about 1,300 ng in pre-culture CD4+.

Clones were read by immunoSEQ multiplex PCR, and TCRdb kept only the in-frame ones, dropping some. The sample yields about 89,000 clones, around nine tenths seen once. General study results and limits: Pre-culture clonality, approximately 0.04, was far below sorted CD137+ clonality of around 0.37.

V gave up 0 bases and J gave up 6 bases; unmatched junction bases: 5. Germline V CDR1 and CDR2: GTSNPN, SVGIG (reference sequence). The CDR3 is 15 residues long. This clonotype originated in a man aged 45 to 65 in good health and CMV-seronegative. The sample was CD4+ T cells from PBMCs. The V and J genes are TRBV30 and TRBJ1-4, with TRBD1 matching over 9 bases. This CDR3 reads CAWSVQGQGYEKLFF. The CDR3 nucleotides read TGTGCCTGGAGTGTACAGGGACAGGGCTATGAAAAACTGTTTTTT.